This T cell receptor (beta chain) originates from a study of T cells after yellow fever vaccination. Study-level findings and limits: Abundant bulk-derived clonotypes could contaminate FACS-sorted repertoires. Reappearance after the booster was seen for most primary-vaccination clones, at approximately 97% CD4 and 70% to 90% CD8.

Germline V gene lookup returns CDR1 MNHEY and CDR2 SVGAGI. V shed 2 bases and J shed 4 bases, with 16 bases lying between them. The CDR3 spans 16 residues. On this clonotype: Antigen specificity is unknown.

The TCR cDNA carried a universal primer site and UMIs from 5'RACE template switching. MiXCR was run by TCRdb on the 5' RACE reads, yielding one entry per CDR3 protein. The table lists approximately 260,000 distinct CDR3 sequences, 10% to 15% of them singletons, with approximately 0.49% in the top ten. The origin of this receptor is a man younger than 40 who received the YFV17D yellow fever vaccine. The chain carries TRBV6-5 and TRBJ2-3, with D perhaps matching TRBD1 (6 bases). Sequencing was performed on CD4+ T cells sorted from PBMCs, taken 45 days after the yellow fever booster vaccination. The CDR3 reads CASSYNDRHSSDTQYF. DNA for the CDR3: TGTGCCAGCAGTTACAACGACAGGCATTCATCAGATACGCAGTATTTT.